A selection of T cell receptor beta chains follows, all from one sample in a study of response to subunit inactivated influenza vaccine. MiXCR was run by TCRdb on the RT-PCR reads, yielding one entry per CDR3 protein. The sample lists about 480,000 distinct CDR3 sequences, about an eighth seen once, with about an eighth in the top ten. The specimen was PBMCs from blood, collected 35 to 45 days after vaccination. These receptors originate from a man in his fifties or sixties who received an inactivated influenza vaccine. Each CDR3 is given with its conserved first and last residue. Each record gives: D gene, V gene, J gene, clone size, CDR3 DNA, CDR3 protein. A D gene is named only where the DNA matches it firmly. Clone size is not always given. Where it is, it says once, few, many or a class for expanded clones.

d_gene: NA; v_gene: TRBV29-1; j_gene: TRBJ2-5; abundance: few; CDR3nt: TGCAGCGTTCGCTTTCAGGCTTTCCAAGAGACCCAGTACTTC; CDR3aa: CSVRFQAFQETQYF
d_gene: NA; v_gene: TRBV7-2; j_gene: TRBJ2-1; abundance: many; CDR3nt: TGTGCCAGCAGTCTGCAGGTAAATGAGCAGTTCTTC; CDR3aa: CASSLQVNEQFF
d_gene: TRBD1; v_gene: TRBV20-1; j_gene: TRBJ2-5; abundance: few; CDR3nt: TGCAGTGCTGGCCGACAGGGAGTAGAGACCCAGTACTTC; CDR3aa: CSAGRQGVETQYF
d_gene: TRBD1; v_gene: TRBV20-1; j_gene: TRBJ2-7; abundance: NA; CDR3nt: TGCAGTCCAGGGGGCGGGTACGAGCAGTACTTC; CDR3aa: CSPGGGYEQYF
d_gene: NA; v_gene: TRBV5-6; j_gene: TRBJ2-7; abundance: many; CDR3nt: TGTGCCAGCAGCTTACAACGGGACACCCACTCCTACGAGCAGTACTTC; CDR3aa: CASSLQRDTHSYEQYF
d_gene: NA; v_gene: TRBV5-1; j_gene: TRBJ1-6; abundance: few; CDR3nt: TGCGCCAGCAGCTCCCGAGGGCGGGGGACGACGAATTCACCCCTCCACTTT; CDR3aa: CASSSRGRGTTNSPLHF
d_gene: NA; v_gene: TRBV7-9; j_gene: TRBJ2-1; abundance: NA; CDR3nt: TGTGCCAGCAGCTTAGGGGCGGTCTACACCGATGACAATGAGCAGTTCTTC; CDR3aa: CASSLGAVYTDDNEQFF
d_gene: NA; v_gene: TRBV7-2; j_gene: TRBJ2-3; abundance: NA; CDR3nt: TGTGCCAGCAGACTACAGCTATCCACAGATACGCAGTATTTT; CDR3aa: CASRLQLSTDTQYF
d_gene: TRBD1; v_gene: TRBV5-1; j_gene: TRBJ1-2; abundance: NA; CDR3nt: TGCGCCAGCAGCTTGGGGGGACAGATCTATGGCTACACCTTC; CDR3aa: CASSLGGQIYGYTF
d_gene: NA; v_gene: TRBV10-3; j_gene: TRBJ2-7; abundance: few; CDR3nt: TGTGCCATCAGTGAGTCGTATTTTGTCAGGGAGAGGGGCGAGCAGTACTTC; CDR3aa: CAISESYFVRERGEQYF
d_gene: TRBD2; v_gene: TRBV20-1; j_gene: TRBJ2-5; abundance: few; CDR3nt: TGCAGTGCTAGAGATCTTCTAGCGGGAGCAGGGGAGACCCAGTACTTC; CDR3aa: CSARDLLAGAGETQYF
d_gene: TRBD1; v_gene: TRBV10-3; j_gene: TRBJ2-7; abundance: many; CDR3nt: TGTGCCATCAGTGAATTTACAGGGGGCTACGAGCAGTACTTC; CDR3aa: CAISEFTGGYEQYF
d_gene: TRBD1; v_gene: TRBV12-3/TRBV12-4; j_gene: TRBJ1-1; abundance: NA; CDR3nt: TGTGCCAGCAGGGGAGGGGGCTGGCGATCGAACACTGAAGCTTTCTTT; CDR3aa: CASRGGGWRSNTEAFF
d_gene: TRBD1; v_gene: TRBV12-5; j_gene: TRBJ2-6; abundance: few; CDR3nt: TGTGCTAGTGGTCTATCGGGACAGGGTTCTGGGGCCAACGTCCTGACTTTC; CDR3aa: CASGLSGQGSGANVLTF
d_gene: TRBD2; v_gene: TRBV20-1; j_gene: TRBJ2-4; abundance: NA; CDR3nt: TGCAGTGCTAGACCTTTAGCGGGGAGCGGGCACATTCAGTACTTC; CDR3aa: CSARPLAGSGHIQYF
d_gene: NA; v_gene: TRBV20-1; j_gene: TRBJ2-7; abundance: NA; CDR3nt: TGCAGTGCTAGAGTATCCGGGACTCGGCGACACGAGCAGTACTTC; CDR3aa: CSARVSGTRRHEQYF
d_gene: NA; v_gene: TRBV27; j_gene: TRBJ2-1; abundance: few; CDR3nt: TGTGCCAGCAGTTCAGGCGCCTCCTACAATGAGCAGTTCTTC; CDR3aa: CASSSGASYNEQFF
d_gene: NA; v_gene: TRBV20-1; j_gene: TRBJ2-5; abundance: few; CDR3nt: TGCAGTGCTAGTTGGCCGGGACCAAGGGAGGAGACCCAGTACTTC; CDR3aa: CSASWPGPREETQYF
d_gene: NA; v_gene: TRBV4-2; j_gene: TRBJ1-4; abundance: NA; CDR3nt: TGTGCCAGCAGCCAAGATCGGGGGGCGCCTAATGAAAAACTGTTTTTT; CDR3aa: CASSQDRGAPNEKLFF
d_gene: NA; v_gene: TRBV3-1; j_gene: TRBJ1-2; abundance: few; CDR3nt: TGTGCCAGCAGCCACTCGGACAAATACGGTGGCTACACCTTC; CDR3aa: CASSHSDKYGGYTF
d_gene: TRBD1; v_gene: TRBV28; j_gene: TRBJ2-5; abundance: few; CDR3nt: TGTGCCAGCTCCACAGGGGGAGTTCGAGAGACCCAGTACTTC; CDR3aa: CASSTGGVRETQYF
d_gene: NA; v_gene: TRBV2; j_gene: TRBJ2-5; abundance: few; CDR3nt: TGTGCCAGCAGGAGCAATAGCGTCACACAAGAGACCCAGTACTTC; CDR3aa: CASRSNSVTQETQYF
d_gene: TRBD2; v_gene: TRBV6-2/TRBV6-3; j_gene: TRBJ2-4; abundance: few; CDR3nt: TGTGCCAGCAGTCCCCGGGACTATATAGCCAAAAACATTCAGTACTTC; CDR3aa: CASSPRDYIAKNIQYF
d_gene: NA; v_gene: TRBV10-3; j_gene: TRBJ1-2; abundance: few; CDR3nt: TGTGCCATCAGTGAGTCGACTCAGGGTAGCTATGGCTACACCTTC; CDR3aa: CAISESTQGSYGYTF
d_gene: NA; v_gene: TRBV4-1; j_gene: TRBJ2-1; abundance: NA; CDR3nt: TGCGCCAGCAGCCAGTCGCTCGGCAATGAGCAGTTCTTC; CDR3aa: CASSQSLGNEQFF
d_gene: NA; v_gene: TRBV5-1; j_gene: TRBJ2-1; abundance: many; CDR3nt: TGCGCCAGCAGCTTGGATGGGGGCCCCTACAATGAGCAGTTCTTC; CDR3aa: CASSLDGGPYNEQFF
d_gene: NA; v_gene: TRBV2; j_gene: TRBJ1-2; abundance: many; CDR3nt: TGTGCCAGCAGAGACAGCTATGGCTACACCTTC; CDR3aa: CASRDSYGYTF
d_gene: NA; v_gene: TRBV4-3; j_gene: TRBJ1-2; abundance: few; CDR3nt: TGCGCCAGCAGCCAAGATAACGGGTTAGGGTATGGCTACACCTTC; CDR3aa: CASSQDNGLGYGYTF
d_gene: TRBD1; v_gene: TRBV12-3/TRBV12-4; j_gene: TRBJ1-2; abundance: few; CDR3nt: TGTGCCAGCAGTCGTGATGGACAGGCCTCCTATGGCTACACCTTC; CDR3aa: CASSRDGQASYGYTF
d_gene: NA; v_gene: TRBV15; j_gene: TRBJ2-7; abundance: NA; CDR3nt: TGTGCCACCAGCAGAGATAAAGCCCCCCGTCCCACCTACGAGCAGTACTTC; CDR3aa: CATSRDKAPRPTYEQYF
d_gene: NA; v_gene: TRBV15; j_gene: TRBJ2-7; abundance: few; CDR3nt: TGTGCCACCAGCAGAGGCCTTCCCTACGAGCAGTACTTC; CDR3aa: CATSRGLPYEQYF
d_gene: NA; v_gene: TRBV20-1; j_gene: TRBJ2-3; abundance: NA; CDR3nt: TGCAGTGCTAGAGATCTAGAGACTTGGGCCAAGGATACGCAGTATTTT; CDR3aa: CSARDLETWAKDTQYF
d_gene: NA; v_gene: TRBV29-1; j_gene: TRBJ2-5; abundance: many; CDR3nt: TGCAGCGTGCACGGGGGGGGGACAGGCAATACCCAGTACTTC; CDR3aa: CSVHGGGTGNTQYF
d_gene: TRBD1; v_gene: TRBV6-2/TRBV6-3; j_gene: TRBJ1-1; abundance: NA; CDR3nt: TGTGCCAGCAGTCACCCCAGGGGGGGTTTAACTGAAGCTTTCTTT; CDR3aa: CASSHPRGGLTEAFF
d_gene: TRBD2; v_gene: TRBV4-2; j_gene: TRBJ2-1; abundance: few; CDR3nt: TGTGCCAGCAGCCAAGATGAACCTAGCGGGGGGTTTGAGCAGTTCTTC; CDR3aa: CASSQDEPSGGFEQFF
d_gene: NA; v_gene: TRBV4-3; j_gene: TRBJ2-7; abundance: NA; CDR3nt: TGCGCCAGCAGCCAAGATCACCGGGAACAGTACGAGCAGTACTTC; CDR3aa: CASSQDHREQYEQYF
d_gene: NA; v_gene: TRBV12-3/TRBV12-4; j_gene: TRBJ2-7; abundance: few; CDR3nt: TGTGCCAGCAGCTCCCCGGGACGAGCCTACGAGCAGTACTTC; CDR3aa: CASSSPGRAYEQYF
d_gene: NA; v_gene: TRBV3-1; j_gene: TRBJ1-1; abundance: NA; CDR3nt: TGTGCCAGCAGCCAAGCAGGGGCGATCAACCCTTTCTTT; CDR3aa: CASSQAGAINPFF
d_gene: TRBD2; v_gene: TRBV4-2; j_gene: TRBJ2-1; abundance: few; CDR3nt: TGTGCCAGCAGCCAAGAGTTGCGGGGGGCGAACAATGAGCAGTTCTTC; CDR3aa: CASSQELRGANNEQFF
d_gene: NA; v_gene: TRBV12-3/TRBV12-4; j_gene: TRBJ2-1; abundance: many; CDR3nt: TGTGCCAGCAGTCGAACTACTAGCAATGAGCAGTTCTTC; CDR3aa: CASSRTTSNEQFF
d_gene: TRBD1; v_gene: TRBV5-1; j_gene: TRBJ2-1; abundance: NA; CDR3nt: TGCGCCAGCAGCTTGGCCAATCGCCGGGACAGGGGGTTCTACAATGAGCAGTTCTTC; CDR3aa: CASSLANRRDRGFYNEQFF
d_gene: TRBD1; v_gene: TRBV5-1; j_gene: TRBJ2-2; abundance: NA; CDR3nt: TGCGCCACCCGGGACAGCACGAACACCGGGGAGCTGTTTTTT; CDR3aa: CATRDSTNTGELFF